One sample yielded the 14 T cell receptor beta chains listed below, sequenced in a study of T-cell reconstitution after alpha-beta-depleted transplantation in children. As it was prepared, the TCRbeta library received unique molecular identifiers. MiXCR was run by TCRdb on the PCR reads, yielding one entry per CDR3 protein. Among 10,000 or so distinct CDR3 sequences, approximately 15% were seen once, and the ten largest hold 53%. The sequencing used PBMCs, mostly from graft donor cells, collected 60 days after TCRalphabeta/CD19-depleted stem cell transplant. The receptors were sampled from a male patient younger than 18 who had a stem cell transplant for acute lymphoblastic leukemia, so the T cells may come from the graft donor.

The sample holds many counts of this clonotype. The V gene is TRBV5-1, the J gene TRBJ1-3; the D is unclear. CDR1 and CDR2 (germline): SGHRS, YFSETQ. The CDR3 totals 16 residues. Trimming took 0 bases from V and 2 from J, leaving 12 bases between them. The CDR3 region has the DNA TGCGCCAGCAGCTTGGAGGGTCTACCCCCTGGAAACACCATATATTTT. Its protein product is CASSLEGLPPGNTIYF.

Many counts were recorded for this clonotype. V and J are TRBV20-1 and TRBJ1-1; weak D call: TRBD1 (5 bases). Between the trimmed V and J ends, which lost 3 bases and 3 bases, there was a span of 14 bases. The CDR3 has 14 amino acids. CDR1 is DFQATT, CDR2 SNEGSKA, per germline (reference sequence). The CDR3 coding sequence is TGCAGTGCTAGGAGGGGCATAGGGGACACTGAAGCTTTCTTT. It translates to CSARRGIGDTEAFF.

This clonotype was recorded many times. The CDR3 loop is CASSVGTGGDNEQFF. The CDR3 region has the DNA TGTGCCAGCAGCGTAGGGACAGGGGGGGACAATGAGCAGTTCTTC. V usage is TRBV7-7 and J usage is TRBJ2-1; 11 nucleotides agree with TRBD1. The germline V gene has CDR1 SSHAT and CDR2 FNYEAQ (reference sequence). The V gene end was trimmed by 5 bases and the J gene end by 5 bases; junction bases not matched to a gene: 5. The CDR3 runs 15 residues.

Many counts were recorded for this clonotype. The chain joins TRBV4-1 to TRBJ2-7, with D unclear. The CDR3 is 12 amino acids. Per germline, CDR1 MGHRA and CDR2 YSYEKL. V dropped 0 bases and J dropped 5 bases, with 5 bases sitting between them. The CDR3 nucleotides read TGCGCCAGCAGCCAAGATGCGGACGAGCAGTACTTC. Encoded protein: CASSQDADEQYF.

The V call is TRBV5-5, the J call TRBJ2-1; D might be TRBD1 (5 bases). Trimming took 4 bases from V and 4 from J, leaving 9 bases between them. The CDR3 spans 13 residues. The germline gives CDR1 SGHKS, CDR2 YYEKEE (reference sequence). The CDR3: CASSDRQYNEQFF. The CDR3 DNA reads TGTGCCAGCAGCGACCGACAGTACAATGAGCAGTTCTTC.

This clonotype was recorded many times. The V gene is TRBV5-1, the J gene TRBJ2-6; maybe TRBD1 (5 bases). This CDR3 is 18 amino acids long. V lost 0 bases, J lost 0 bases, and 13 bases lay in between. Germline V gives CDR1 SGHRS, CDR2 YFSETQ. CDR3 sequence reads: CASSLGAGITSGANVLTF. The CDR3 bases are TGCGCCAGCAGCTTGGGGGCAGGGATCACCTCTGGGGCCAACGTCCTGACTTTC.

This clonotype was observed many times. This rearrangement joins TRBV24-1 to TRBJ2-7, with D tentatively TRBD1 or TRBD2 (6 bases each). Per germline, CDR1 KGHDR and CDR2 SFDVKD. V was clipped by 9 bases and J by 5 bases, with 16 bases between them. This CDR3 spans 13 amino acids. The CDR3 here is CATGRPGVDEQYF. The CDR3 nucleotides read TGTGCCACCGGGAGGCCAGGGGTTGACGAGCAGTACTTC.

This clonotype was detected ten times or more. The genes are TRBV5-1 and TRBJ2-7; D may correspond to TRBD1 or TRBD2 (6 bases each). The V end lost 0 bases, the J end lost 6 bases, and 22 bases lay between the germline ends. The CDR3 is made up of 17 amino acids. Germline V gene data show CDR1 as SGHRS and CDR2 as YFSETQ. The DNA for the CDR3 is TGCGCCAGCAGCTTGGCCAATTGGGGGGCAGAGGGTATCGAGCAGTACTTC. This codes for CASSLANWGAEGIEQYF.

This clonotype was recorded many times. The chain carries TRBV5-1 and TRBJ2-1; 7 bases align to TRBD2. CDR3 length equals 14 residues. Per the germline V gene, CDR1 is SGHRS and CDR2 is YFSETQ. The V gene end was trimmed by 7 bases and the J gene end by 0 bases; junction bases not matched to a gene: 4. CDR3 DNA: TGCGCCAGCGCCGGGACTAACTCCTACAATGAGCAGTTCTTC. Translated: CASAGTNSYNEQFF.

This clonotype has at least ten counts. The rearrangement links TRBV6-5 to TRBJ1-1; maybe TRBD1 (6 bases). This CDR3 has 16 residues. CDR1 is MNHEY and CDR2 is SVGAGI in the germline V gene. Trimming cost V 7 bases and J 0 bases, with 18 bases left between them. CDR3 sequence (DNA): TGTGCCAGCACCGTTGACAGGATAGATCTGAACACTGAAGCTTTCTTT. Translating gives CASTVDRIDLNTEAFF.

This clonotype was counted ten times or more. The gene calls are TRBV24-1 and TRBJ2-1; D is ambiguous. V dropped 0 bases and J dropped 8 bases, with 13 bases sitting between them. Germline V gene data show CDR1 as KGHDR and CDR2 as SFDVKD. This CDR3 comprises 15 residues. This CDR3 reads CATSDLGSSKDEQFF. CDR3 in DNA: TGTGCCACCAGTGATTTGGGCAGTTCTAAGGATGAGCAGTTCTTC.

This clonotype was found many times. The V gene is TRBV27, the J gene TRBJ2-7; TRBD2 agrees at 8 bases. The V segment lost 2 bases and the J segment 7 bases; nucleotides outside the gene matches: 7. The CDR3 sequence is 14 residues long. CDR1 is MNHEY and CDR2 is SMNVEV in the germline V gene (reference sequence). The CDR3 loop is CASSLGSGVREQYF. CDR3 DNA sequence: TGTGCCAGCAGTTTAGGTAGCGGGGTCCGGGAGCAGTACTTC.

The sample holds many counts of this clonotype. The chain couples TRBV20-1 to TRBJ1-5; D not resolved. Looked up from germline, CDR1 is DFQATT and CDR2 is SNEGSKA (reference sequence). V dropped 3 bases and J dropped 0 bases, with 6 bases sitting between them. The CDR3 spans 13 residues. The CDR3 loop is CSASPDSNQPQHF. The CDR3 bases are TGCAGTGCTAGTCCGGATAGCAATCAGCCCCAGCATTTT.

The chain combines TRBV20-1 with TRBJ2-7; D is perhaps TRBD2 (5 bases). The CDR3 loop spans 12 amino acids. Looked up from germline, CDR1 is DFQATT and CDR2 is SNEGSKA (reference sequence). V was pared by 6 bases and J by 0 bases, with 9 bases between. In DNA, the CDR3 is TGCAGTGCGCAAAGCGGCTCCTACGAGCAGTACTTC. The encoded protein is CSAQSGSYEQYF.